These 31 T cell receptor beta chains share one sample of origin, sequenced in a study of Graves' ophthalmopathy and Graves' hyperthyroidism. The sequenced template was RNA, covering the TCR beta CDR3 region. The authors performed first-round RT-PCR with HTBI primers and then a second-round multiplex PCR. TCRdb passed the multiplex PCR reads through MiXCR, listing each CDR3 protein once. This sample has about 210,000 distinct CDR3 sequences; 29% occur once, and the top ten carry 9.1%. Sequenced input: peripheral blood. The source of these receptors is a man in his forties or fifties with Graves' ophthalmopathy.

This clonotype was seen many times. This chain connects TRBV27 to TRBJ1-1, with D perhaps TRBD1 (5 bases). V was shortened by 1 base and J by 5 bases, with 11 bases between the two germline ends. Germline CDR1 is MNHEY and CDR2 is SMNVEV (reference sequence). The CDR3 is made up of 14 amino acids. CDR3: CASSLFPGVTEAFF. The CDR3 coding sequence is TGTGCCAGCAGTTTATTCCCGGGGGTAACTGAAGCTTTCTTT.

This clonotype was seen a single time. This chain links TRBV5-1 with TRBJ2-2; possible D gene TRBD2, 5 bases. The CDR3 extends over 11 amino acids. V was shortened by 7 bases and J by 4 bases, with 5 bases between the two germline ends. Germline lookup yields CDR1 SGHRS and CDR2 YFSETQ. This CDR3 is CASEGTGELFF. The DNA for the CDR3 is TGCGCCAGCGAGGGCACCGGGGAGCTGTTTTTT.

The CDR3 region has the DNA TGTGCCAGTAGGAATTCAGGGGGCAGGAACTATGGCTACACCTTC. Amino acid sequence: CASRNSGGRNYGYTF. V gene TRBV12-3 or TRBV12-4 combines with J gene TRBJ1-2, with 8 bases fitting TRBD1. The CDR3 contains 15 residues. Trimming took 9 bases from V and 2 from J; bases not matched to a gene: 11.

The V call is TRBV11-2, the J call TRBJ2-5; D is unresolved. Germline V gene sequence: CDR1 SGHAT, CDR2 FQNNGV. CDR3 size: 16 residues. With 3 bases removed from V and 1 base from J, the gap between germline ends came to 15 bases. The CDR3 sequence is CASSLISHLPQETQYF. For the CDR3, the DNA is TGTGCCAGCAGCTTGATCTCACACCTTCCCCAAGAGACCCAGTACTTC.

This clonotype was picked up many times. The gene calls are TRBV27 and TRBJ2-5; D might be TRBD1 (8 bases). The CDR3 extends over 16 amino acids. Trimming stripped 0 bases from V and 4 bases from J, with 15 bases between. The germline V gene has CDR1 MNHEY and CDR2 SMNVEV (reference sequence). CDR3 in amino acids: CASSLSYRGGGETQYF. As DNA, the CDR3 is TGTGCCAGCAGTTTATCCTACAGGGGGGGAGGAGAGACCCAGTACTTC.

This clonotype has at least ten counts. This rearrangement joins TRBV27 to TRBJ2-6, with D possibly TRBD2 on 5 matching bases. The ends were cut back, 5 bases at V and 2 bases at J, with 22 bases in the middle. This CDR3 is built from 19 residues. Germline V lookup: CDR1 MNHEY, CDR2 SMNVEV (reference sequence). The CDR3 loop is CASSRYPSAVSAGANVLTF. In DNA, the CDR3 is TGTGCCAGCAGTCGGTACCCTTCAGCGGTATCGGCTGGGGCCAACGTCCTGACTTTC.

Ten or more counts support this clonotype. The chain carries TRBV2 and TRBJ2-3; the D gene is possibly TRBD2 (6 bases). With 2 bases removed from V and 10 bases from J, the gap between germline ends came to 13 bases. Germline CDR1 and CDR2: SNHLY and FYNNEI. The CDR3 covers 13 residues. In DNA form, the CDR3 reads TGTGCCAGCAGTGAATTGGAGGGGACGTCGCAGTATTTT. Its translation: CASSELEGTSQYF.

This clonotype was counted ten times or more. This chain links TRBV6-5 with TRBJ2-2, with 9 positions matching TRBD2. The CDR3 loop spans 15 amino acids. After removal of 3 bases from V and 5 bases from J, the junction contained 4 bases not matched to a gene. The germline V gene has CDR1 MNHEY and CDR2 SVGAGI. The CDR3 spells CASSYPAGGTGELFF. The CDR3 DNA reads as TGTGCCAGCAGTTATCCAGCGGGAGGAACCGGGGAGCTGTTTTTT.

Ten or more counts support this clonotype. The chain links TRBV2 to TRBJ1-1; D remains unclear. Germline assignment: CDR1 SNHLY and CDR2 FYNNEI. Trimming removed 2 bases at V and 3 bases at J, with 7 bases between. This CDR3 is built from 13 residues. The CDR3 DNA reads as TGTGCCAGCAGTGAACTGGAGGACACTGAAGCTTTCTTT. It translates to CASSELEDTEAFF.

This clonotype was recorded many times. This chain joins TRBV5-1 and TRBJ2-5; D might be TRBD2 (6 bases). Trimming cost V 4 bases and J 5 bases, with 12 bases left between them. The CDR3 sequence is 13 residues long. In germline, CDR1 is SGHRS, CDR2 YFSETQ. CDR3 amino acids: CASSPGLRETQYF. The CDR3 nucleotides read TGCGCCAGCAGCCCGGGACTCAGGGAGACCCAGTACTTC.

V gene TRBV6-1 combines with J gene TRBJ2-7; D gene uncertain. The germline gives CDR1 MNHNS, CDR2 SASEGT. The V end was cut by 6 bases, the J end by 2 bases, with 20 bases between. The CDR3 is 16 amino acids. CDR3 sequence: CASSTRSRVGTYEQYF. CDR3 sequence (DNA): TGTGCCAGCAGCACCAGATCTAGGGTGGGAACCTACGAGCAGTACTTC.

CDR3 region: CASSEGGGWDGYTF. CDR3 DNA sequence: TGTGCCAGCAGTGAAGGAGGGGGCTGGGATGGCTACACCTTC. The V call is TRBV6-1, the J call TRBJ1-2, with 7 bases matching TRBD1. V was pared by 1 base and J by 6 bases, with 5 bases of the junction left unmatched. This CDR3 contains 14 residues. The germline V gene encodes CDR1 MNHNS and CDR2 SASEGT.

This clonotype came up many times. The chain combines TRBV10-2 with TRBJ2-7; TRBD2 agrees at 7 bases. The length of the CDR3 is 14 residues. Trimming removed 8 bases from V and 0 bases from J; junction bases left unmatched: 7. CDR1 is WSHSY, CDR2 SAAADI, per germline. As DNA, the CDR3 is TGCGCCAGCTGCGGCGCGGGGGTCTCCTACGAGCAGTACTTC. This translates into CASCGAGVSYEQYF.

This clonotype was counted many times. The chain employs TRBV28 and TRBJ1-5; 7 nucleotides line up with TRBD1. The V and J ends lost 11 bases and 3 bases, in that order; junction bases with no gene match: 10. The CDR3 contains 14 residues. Germline values: CDR1 MDHEN, CDR2 SYDVKM. CDR3: CAGSRQGYNQPQHF. CDR3 bases: TGTGCCGGCTCCCGACAGGGCTACAATCAGCCCCAGCATTTT.

The table lists this clonotype with many counts. The chain couples TRBV19 to TRBJ1-2; 7 positions agree with TRBD1. Germline CDR1 is LNHDA and CDR2 is SQIVND (reference sequence). Trimming at V came to 8 bases and at J to 8 bases, leaving 5 bases not matched to a gene. This CDR3 is 11 amino acids long. This chain's CDR3 is CASSGQFGYTF. The CDR3 DNA follows: TGTGCCAGTTCGGGACAGTTCGGCTACACCTTC.

The rearrangement links TRBV6-2 or TRBV6-3 to TRBJ2-4; the D gene is possibly TRBD1 (6 bases). Germline V lookup: CDR1 MNHEY, CDR2 SVGEGT. V gave up 6 bases and J gave up 0 bases, with 27 bases separating them. This CDR3 contains 20 residues. For the CDR3, the DNA is TGTGCCAGCAGCTCCATAGGACAGCCCGAAACTAGTCTAGCCAAAAACATTCAGTACTTC. Protein sequence: CASSSIGQPETSLAKNIQYF.

This clonotype was counted many times. The chain combines TRBV19 with TRBJ1-1; D unclear. CDR3 length equals 12 residues. V was clipped by 5 bases and J by 5 bases, with 9 bases between them. Germline assignment: CDR1 LNHDA and CDR2 SQIVND (reference sequence). In DNA form, the CDR3 reads TGTGCCAGTAGTTGGGGTTATACTGAAGCTTTCTTT. It specifies CASSWGYTEAFF.

This clonotype was picked up many times. This chain connects TRBV12-3 or TRBV12-4 to TRBJ2-7; TRBD2 is a possible D gene (6 bases). The CDR3 loop spans 14 amino acids. Between the trimmed V and J ends, which lost 5 bases and 6 bases, there was a span of 17 bases. The CDR3 sequence is CASSLGTSPREQYF. Written as DNA, the CDR3 is TGTGCCAGCAGTCTCGGGACTTCCCCCCGCGAGCAGTACTTC.

The gene calls are TRBV11-2 and TRBJ2-7; D assignment may be TRBD1 or TRBD2 (7 bases each). Germline V gene sequence: CDR1 SGHAT, CDR2 FQNNGV. V lost 5 bases, J lost 3 bases, and 20 bases lay in between. CDR3 size: 16 residues. This chain's CDR3 is CASSPSGGAGGYEQYF. The DNA of the CDR3 is TGTGCCAGCAGCCCCAGTGGGGGGGCAGGGGGCTACGAGCAGTACTTC.

The V gene is TRBV28, the J gene TRBJ2-5; 11 positions agree with TRBD2. Germline-derived CDR1 and CDR2 are MDHEN and SYDVKM. V gave up 7 bases and J gave up 2 bases; unmatched junction bases: 12. CDR3 length equals 17 residues. CDR3 DNA sequence: TGTGCCAGCACCCAACCGGGACTAGCGGAGCGTCAAGAGACCCAGTACTTC. It specifies CASTQPGLAERQETQYF.

This clonotype occurred a few times. The V and J genes are TRBV2 and TRBJ2-5; D tentatively fits TRBD1 or TRBD2 (5 bases each). Trimming cost V 4 bases and J 4 bases, with 13 bases left between them. Germline V gives CDR1 SNHLY, CDR2 FYNNEI. The CDR3 has 14 amino acids. The CDR3 loop is CASSVGGGIETQYF. DNA of the CDR3: TGTGCCAGCAGTGTCGGTGGGGGAATAGAGACCCAGTACTTC. The whole variable domain, filled in from reference TRBV2 and TRBJ2-5, reads EPEVTQTPSHQVTQMGQEVILRCVPISNHLYFYWYRQILGQKVEFLVSFYNNEISEKSEIFDDQFSVERPDGSNFTLKIRSTKLEDSAMYFCASSVGGGIETQYFGPGTRLLVL.

This clonotype was recorded at least ten times. The chain carries TRBV4-1 and TRBJ2-2; 10 bases match TRBD2. J lost 4 bases, V lost 3 bases, and 5 bases had no gene match. The CDR3 runs 16 residues. Germline-derived CDR1 and CDR2 are MGHRA and YSYEKL. The CDR3 region is CASSHLAGARTGELFF. The CDR3 coding sequence is TGCGCCAGCAGCCACCTAGCGGGAGCTCGCACCGGGGAGCTGTTTTTT.

Ten or more counts support this clonotype. The chain uses TRBV7-9 and TRBJ2-7; TRBD2 matches at 10 bases. V shed 2 bases, J shed 5 bases, and the junction held 12 bases outside the gene matches. The CDR3 runs 17 residues. Germline CDR1 reads SEHNR; CDR2 reads FQNEAQ (reference sequence). The DNA of the CDR3 is TGTGCCAGCAGCTTATTCCAGGGGACTAGCGTGGCTGACGAGCAGTACTTC. Its protein product is CASSLFQGTSVADEQYF. Supplemented by reference TRBV7-9 and TRBJ2-7, the full variable domain reads DTGVSQNPRHKITKRGQNVTFRCDPISEHNRLYWYRQTLGQGPEFLTYFQNEAQLEKSRLLSDRFSAERPKGSFSTLEIQRTEQGDSAMYLCASSLFQGTSVADEQYFGPGTRLTVT.

The rearrangement uses TRBV7-8 and TRBJ2-7, with TRBD2 as a possible D gene (5 bases). Germline assignment: CDR1 SGHVS and CDR2 FQNEAQ. Trimming stripped 1 base from V and 9 bases from J, with 22 bases between. There are 16 residues in the CDR3. This CDR3 reads CASSLGGNPGDVPQYF. DNA of the CDR3: TGTGCCAGCAGCTTAGGGGGTAATCCCGGGGATGTGCCGCAGTACTTC.

This clonotype was recorded at least ten times. J is TRBJ1-1 and V is TRBV12-3 or TRBV12-4; D unresolved. Trimming removed 1 base from V and 3 bases from J, with 9 bases in between. This CDR3 contains 14 residues. The CDR3 nucleotides are TGTGCCAGCAGTTTAGTCCCGGGTTACACTGAAGCTTTCTTT. This translates into CASSLVPGYTEAFF.

The table lists this clonotype with many counts. The chain employs TRBV6-5 and TRBJ1-2; 10 positions match TRBD1. This CDR3 is 17 amino acids long. Germline V gene lookup returns CDR1 MNHEY and CDR2 SVGAGI. J lost 4 bases, V lost 0 bases, and 8 bases had no gene match. The CDR3 nucleotides read TGTGCCAGCAGTTACTCGAGGACAGGGGGAGGGGGCTATGGCTACACCTTC. It specifies CASSYSRTGGGGYGYTF.

This clonotype showed up many times. Here the CDR3 DNA reads TGTGCCAGCAGTGAGGTGGGACAGGGGACCTACGAGCAGTACTTC. Protein sequence: CASSEVGQGTYEQYF. The chain couples TRBV25-1 to TRBJ2-7; TRBD1 matches 10 bases. Germline V CDR1 and CDR2: MGHDK, SYGVNS. The CDR3 extends over 15 amino acids. Trimming at V came to 3 bases and at J to 2 bases, leaving 4 bases not matched to a gene.

Ten or more counts support this clonotype. The chain employs TRBV11-2 and TRBJ2-7; D assignment may be TRBD1 or TRBD2 (6 bases each). The CDR3 extends over 16 amino acids. CDR1 is SGHAT, CDR2 FQNNGV, per germline. Deletions cut 5 bases from V and 6 bases from J, with 23 bases between. The CDR3 region is CASSRGGNPQFFEQYF. DNA for the CDR3: TGTGCCAGCAGCCGAGGGGGGAACCCTCAATTTTTCGAGCAGTACTTC.

The sample holds many counts of this clonotype. This chain connects TRBV4-1 to TRBJ2-7; D gene uncertain. Trimming removed 4 bases at V and 0 bases at J, with 13 bases between. CDR3 length equals 15 residues. Germline V gene data show CDR1 as MGHRA and CDR2 as YSYEKL. The CDR3 bases are TGCGCCAGCAGCCCACCGTCAGACCACTCCTACGAGCAGTACTTC. Its protein product is CASSPPSDHSYEQYF.

There are many counts of this clonotype. J is TRBJ2-5 and V is TRBV19; D remains unclear. The CDR3 has 15 amino acids. V dropped 4 bases and J dropped 0 bases, with 12 bases sitting between them. CDR1 and CDR2 from the germline V gene are LNHDA and SQIVND (reference sequence). DNA of the CDR3: TGTGCCAGTAGTACCGCTAGTGGGAACCAAGAGACCCAGTACTTC. Translating it yields CASSTASGNQETQYF.

This clonotype was counted ten times or more. The chain employs TRBV28 and TRBJ1-1, with D uncertain. V lost 7 bases to trimming and J lost 2 bases, with 5 bases between them. Germline V gene data show CDR1 as MDHEN and CDR2 as SYDVKM. The CDR3 is 11 amino acids. The CDR3 nucleotides are TGTGCCAGCAAGTTAAACACTGAAGCTTTCTTT. It yields the protein CASKLNTEAFF.